This T cell receptor (beta chain) was obtained from a study of T cells in Graves' hyperthyroidism and ophthalmopathy. Study information: Peripheral blood was secured at the point of initial diagnosis, before any treatment. Findings and limits, study-wide: Blood shared most expanded thyroid clonotypes above 0.001.

The CDR3 extends over 18 amino acids. Trimming stripped 0 bases from V and 3 bases from J, with 20 bases between. RNA transcripts were the template for amplifying TCR beta CDR3 regions. HTBI primers were employed in a first-round RT-PCR of the TCR CDR3. TCRdb re-analysed the multiplex PCR reads in MiXCR, keeping a single row per CDR3 protein. This table holds about 560,000 distinct CDR3 sequences, over 15% found once. In its sample, this clonotype was seen many times. The target antigen is unknown. Diagnosing involved the use of clinical symptoms, serum thyroxine and TRAb, thyroid ultrasound and orbital computed tomography.

Sample: blood. The source of this sequence is a woman aged 18-29 years with Graves' hyperthyroidism. The chain is built from TRBV12-3 or TRBV12-4 and TRBJ1-1; the D is unclear. In nucleotides, the CDR3 is TGTGCCAGCAGTTTAGCCGAAACCGTCTCTTGGGAGGACACTGAAGCTTTCTTT. Protein sequence: CASSLAETVSWEDTEAFF.